The rows below give T cell receptor beta chains drawn from one sample of a study of vaccination and CD4 T cells after COVID-19. These receptors have no known antigen. In TCRdb, the PCR reads were re-called with MiXCR into one record per CDR3 protein. The sample has more than 7,000 distinct CDR3 sequences, around 50% seen once; the top ten hold 6.5% to 9%. Sequences were obtained from CD4+ T cells from blood, cultured in vitro. These receptors were collected from a human donor who had recovered from COVID-19. Both conserved end residues are part of each CDR3. The D gene is left open where the match is weak. Clone size is given for some rows only: seen once, a few or many times, or a class if the clone is expanded.

D,V,size,J,CDR3,DNA
NA,TRBV7-3,NA,TRBJ2-2,CASSLLGMTSPGELFF,TGTGCCAGCAGCTTATTAGGAATGACTTCTCCCGGGGAGCTGTTTTTT
TRBD1,TRBV5-5,NA,TRBJ1-1,CASSPIRGENTEAFF,TGTGCCAGCAGCCCAATCAGGGGGGAGAACACTGAAGCTTTCTTT
NA,TRBV7-6,once,TRBJ1-1,CASSSLGGLGNTEAFF,TGTGCCAGCAGCTCTCTAGGTGGGCTGGGGAACACTGAAGCTTTCTTT
NA,TRBV6-2/TRBV6-3,few,TRBJ2-2,CASSYSQVNTGELFF,TGTGCCAGCAGTTACTCGCAAGTGAACACCGGGGAGCTGTTTTTT
NA,TRBV5-4,NA,TRBJ1-5,CASSLDNQPQHF,TGTGCCAGCAGCTTGGATAATCAGCCCCAGCATTTT
NA,TRBV20-1,few,TRBJ2-7,CSARDRAFGTVYEQYF,TGCAGTGCTAGAGATCGGGCTTTTGGGACGGTCTACGAGCAGTACTTC
TRBD2,TRBV10-1,NA,TRBJ2-7,CASSPREGMASEQYF,TGCGCCAGCAGTCCTCGGGAGGGTATGGCTTCCGAGCAGTACTTC
NA,TRBV12-3/TRBV12-4,few,TRBJ1-2,CASSAGTSNYGYTF,TGTGCCAGCAGCGCCGGGACGTCTAACTATGGCTACACCTTC
NA,TRBV7-3,few,TRBJ1-1,CASSLSQQMNTEAFF,TGTGCCAGCAGCTTGTCTCAGCAAATGAACACTGAAGCTTTCTTT
TRBD2,TRBV11-2,NA,TRBJ2-5,CASSPLRGGGGAGETQYF,TGTGCCAGCAGCCCCCTTCGGGGGGGCGGGGGGGCCGGAGAGACCCAGTACTTC
NA,TRBV20-1,NA,TRBJ1-5,CSAREEKGRGNQPQHF,TGCAGTGCTAGAGAGGAGAAAGGGCGGGGCAATCAGCCCCAGCATTTT
NA,TRBV5-1,NA,TRBJ2-5,CASSLKGLETQYF,TGCGCCAGCAGCTTGAAGGGTTTAGAGACCCAGTACTTC
NA,TRBV12-3/TRBV12-4,few,TRBJ1-2,CASSRGPDYGYTF,TGTGCCAGCAGCCGGGGACCGGACTATGGCTACACCTTC
NA,TRBV9,NA,TRBJ1-2,CASSAHLGGGYTF,TGTGCCAGCAGCGCCCACCTCGGGGGTGGCTACACCTTC
TRBD2,TRBV27,once,TRBJ2-1,CASSFPKLGTTYNEQFF,TGTGCCAGCAGTTTCCCCAAGCTAGGGACTACCTACAATGAGCAGTTCTTC
TRBD2,TRBV7-3,NA,TRBJ2-7,CASSLTWGTSGYEQYF,TGTGCCAGCAGCTTAACTTGGGGGACTAGCGGCTACGAGCAGTACTTC
TRBD2,TRBV6-5,NA,TRBJ2-3,CASSSPRVAGTTDTQYF,TGTGCCAGCAGTTCACCACGAGTAGCGGGGACCACAGATACGCAGTATTTT
TRBD1,TRBV7-9,NA,TRBJ2-5,CASSSWDSLQETQYF,TGTGCCAGCAGCTCGTGGGACAGCCTCCAAGAGACCCAGTACTTC
TRBD2,TRBV10-2,medium-sized,TRBJ2-5,CASSGGLAGLETQYF,TGCGCCAGCAGTGGGGGACTAGCGGGGCTGGAGACCCAGTACTTC
TRBD2,TRBV5-4,NA,TRBJ2-5,CASTKSARGTQETQYF,TGTGCCAGCACCAAATCCGCGCGGGGGACCCAAGAGACCCAGTACTTC
NA,TRBV18,once,TRBJ1-6,CASSSPVSGNSPLHF,TGTGCCAGCTCATCACCTGTTTCAGGGAATTCACCCCTCCACTTT
NA,TRBV7-2,NA,TRBJ2-2,CASSRGLINTGELFF,TGTGCCAGCAGCCGGGGACTTATCAACACCGGGGAGCTGTTTTTT
TRBD1,TRBV10-3,few,TRBJ1-1,CAISRQGANTEAFF,TGTGCCATCAGTAGACAGGGGGCGAACACTGAAGCTTTCTTT
NA,TRBV6-1,NA,TRBJ2-7,CASSPNREIYEQYF,TGTGCCAGCAGCCCGAACAGGGAGATTTACGAGCAGTACTTC
NA,TRBV20-1,NA,TRBJ1-2,CSAHGPFHGGNGYTF,TGCAGTGCTCACGGGCCGTTCCACGGGGGGAATGGCTACACCTTC
TRBD1,TRBV6-1,NA,TRBJ2-5,CASKTGGETQYF,TGTGCCAGCAAAACAGGGGGGGAGACCCAGTACTTC
NA,TRBV10-3,medium-sized,TRBJ2-1,CAISEDGGAYNEQFF,TGTGCCATCAGTGAGGACGGGGGAGCCTACAATGAGCAGTTCTTC
NA,TRBV7-2,medium-sized,TRBJ1-1,CASSRDRNTEAFF,TGTGCCAGCAGCCGTGACAGGAACACTGAAGCTTTCTTT
NA,TRBV19,few,TRBJ2-7,CASSRQTGSYEQYF,TGTGCCAGTAGTAGACAGACCGGCTCCTACGAGCAGTACTTC
NA,TRBV24-1,NA,TRBJ2-3,CATSDLSGPTDTQYF,TGTGCCACCAGTGATTTGTCAGGGCCCACAGATACGCAGTATTTT
NA,TRBV30,NA,TRBJ2-1,CAWSVLPRITPVF,TGTGCCTGGAGTGTACTACCGCGAATCACACCCGTCTTC
NA,TRBV20-1,few,TRBJ1-1,CSAKVEAFF,TGCAGTGCGAAGGTTGAAGCTTTCTTT
NA,TRBV28,large,TRBJ1-1,CASSSTGLNTEAFF,TGTGCCAGCAGTTCGACAGGCTTGAACACTGAAGCTTTCTTT
NA,TRBV19,NA,TRBJ2-7,CASSTLTWPYEQYF,TGTGCCAGTAGTACCCTTACCTGGCCCTACGAGCAGTACTTC
TRBD1,TRBV5-1,NA,TRBJ1-4,CASSVGTGNEKLFF,TGCGCCAGCAGCGTCGGGACAGGGAATGAAAAACTGTTTTTT
TRBD1,TRBV7-6,NA,TRBJ2-5,CASSKGTGVGETQYF,TGTGCCAGCAGCAAGGGAACAGGGGTAGGAGAGACCCAGTACTTC
TRBD1,TRBV27,few,TRBJ2-3,CASSWRPGTGTDTQYF,TGTGCCAGCAGTTGGCGGCCCGGGACAGGCACAGATACGCAGTATTTT
TRBD2,TRBV20-1,few,TRBJ2-1,CSAPSGSGAYNEQFF,TGCAGTGCTCCTAGCGGGAGCGGTGCCTACAATGAGCAGTTCTTC
TRBD1,TRBV2,few,TRBJ1-1,CASSIQGPNTEAFF,TGTGCCAGCAGTATACAGGGGCCAAACACTGAAGCTTTCTTT
NA,TRBV19,NA,TRBJ1-6,CASSRAAANSPLHF,TGTGCCAGTAGTCGGGCGGCAGCAAATTCACCCCTCCACTTT
NA,TRBV27,NA,TRBJ1-5,CASSLRLFNQPQHF,TGTGCTAGCAGTTTAAGACTTTTCAATCAGCCCCAGCATTTT
TRBD2,TRBV7-9,NA,TRBJ2-3,CASSPKGLANTDTQYF,TGTGCCAGCAGCCCAAAAGGACTAGCTAACACAGATACGCAGTATTTT
TRBD1,TRBV7-6,NA,TRBJ1-5,CASSLGGGQGDQPQHF,TGTGCCAGCAGCTTAGGGGGGGGACAGGGAGATCAGCCCCAGCATTTT
NA,TRBV14,NA,TRBJ2-7,CASSLQNLQGREQYF,TGTGCCAGCAGTCTTCAGAACTTACAGGGACGCGAGCAGTACTTC
NA,TRBV7-2,few,TRBJ1-1,CASSLNAGGEAFF,TGTGCCAGCAGCTTAAATGCGGGGGGTGAAGCTTTCTTT
TRBD1,TRBV19,NA,TRBJ1-6,CASSMGGTVSSPLHF,TGTGCCAGTAGTATGGGAGGGACAGTAAGTTCACCCCTCCACTTT
NA,TRBV10-3,NA,TRBJ1-1,CAIRQGEGNTEAFF,TGTGCCATCAGACAAGGGGAGGGGAACACTGAAGCTTTCTTT
NA,TRBV7-9,NA,TRBJ1-1,CASSPGRQGAFF,TGTGCCAGCAGCCCGGGTCGGCAGGGAGCTTTCTTT
NA,TRBV7-2,NA,TRBJ2-7,CASSERQASYEQYF,TGTGCCAGCAGCGAAAGACAGGCCTCCTACGAGCAGTACTTC
TRBD1,TRBV19,medium-sized,TRBJ1-5,CASTPTGEGDQPQHF,TGTGCCAGTACCCCGACAGGGGAGGGAGATCAGCCCCAGCATTTT
TRBD1,TRBV6-1,NA,TRBJ1-6,CASLEARDRVFSPLHF,TGTGCCAGCCTTGAGGCTCGGGACAGGGTATTTTCACCCCTCCACTTT
NA,TRBV7-9,few,TRBJ2-7,CASSLNRNQQYF,TGTGCCAGCAGTCTTAACAGGAACCAGCAGTACTTC